This is a list of T cell receptor beta chains from one sample in a study of T cells in localized non-small cell lung cancer. The assay was immunoSEQ multiplex PCR, and TCRdb's table has in-frame clones only and misses some. The sample lists some 1,600 clones, around a third seen once, with around 7% in the top ten. The material sequenced was lung tumor tissue, taken before any cancer treatment. Every receptor here comes from a female donor older than 55 with stage I lung adenocarcinoma. CDR3s include the opening cysteine and the closing phenylalanine or tryptophan. A D gene is named only where the DNA matches it firmly. Size is omitted from some rows. Given values are once, few, many or a class for expanded clones.

>TRBJ1-4|TRBD1|TRBV11-3|medium-sized
CASRTRDSFNEKLFF
TGTGCCAGCAGGACCCGGGACAGTTTTAATGAAAAACTGTTTTTT
>TRBJ2-1|TRBD2|TRBV5-1|once
CASSETSGSYGEQFF
TGCGCCAGCAGCGAGACTAGCGGGAGTTACGGTGAGCAGTTCTTC
>TRBJ2-2|NA|TRBV30|NA
CAWSFTGELFF
TGTGCCTGGAGTTTCACCGGGGAGCTGTTTTTT
>TRBJ1-6|NA|TRBV9|few
CASSELQANSPLHF
TGTGCCAGCAGTGAACTACAGGCTAATTCACCCCTCCACTTT
>TRBJ1-1|NA|TRBV19|few
CASEERTNTEAFF
TGTGCCAGTGAAGAGAGGACGAACACTGAAGCTTTCTTT
>TRBJ2-6|NA|TRBV2|few
CASSEAWQNGANVLTF
TGTGCCAGCAGTGAAGCATGGCAGAATGGGGCCAACGTCCTGACTTTC
>TRBJ2-7|NA|TRBV10-2|NA
CASSLAGKEQYF
TGCGCCAGCAGTTTGGCAGGGAAGGAGCAGTACTTC
>TRBJ2-3|TRBD1|TRBV19|NA
CASSADRGWADTQYF
TGTGCCAGTAGTGCTGACAGGGGTTGGGCAGATACGCAGTATTTT
>TRBJ2-7|NA|TRBV1|few
CASSQVTVREQYF
TGCGCCAGCAGCCAGGTAACCGTCCGCGAGCAGTACTTC
>TRBJ1-1|NA|TRBV19|few
CASSIGGNLVTEAFF
TGTGCCAGTAGTATCGGGGGAAATTTGGTCACTGAAGCTTTCTTT
>TRBJ1-2|TRBD1|TRBV30|NA
CAWSFTGDYYATF
TGTGCCTGGAGTTTCACAGGGGATTATTACGCCACCTTC
>TRBJ2-2|NA|TRBV9|NA
CASSVGIQIRELFF
TGTGCCAGCAGCGTAGGTATCCAAATCAGGGAGCTGTTTTTT
>TRBJ1-1|NA|TRBV19|few
CASSIGQGLPEAFF
TGTGCCAGTAGTATCGGGCAGGGGTTGCCTGAAGCTTTCTTT
>TRBJ2-7|TRBD2|TRBV12-5|few
CASASGRAYEQYF
TGTGCTAGTGCTAGCGGGAGGGCCTACGAGCAGTACTTC
>TRBJ2-6|NA|TRBV30|NA
CAWSVAGANVLTF
TGTGCCTGGAGTGTAGCTGGGGCCAACGTCCTGACTTTC
>TRBJ1-5|NA|TRBV28|few
CASSLSLAGNQPQHF
TGTGCCAGCAGTTTATCACTGGCAGGCAATCAGCCCCAGCATTTT
>TRBJ2-1|TRBD2|TRBV29-1|NA
CSVVLAGSWNEQFF
TGCAGCGTTGTACTAGCGGGGAGTTGGAATGAGCAGTTCTTC
>TRBJ1-2|NA|TRBV6-8|NA
CASRLGAGPYGYTF
TGTGCCAGCAGGTTAGGGGCGGGGCCATATGGCTACACCTTC
>TRBJ2-2|TRBD2|TRBV9|few
CASSLARPLAGGPGTGELFF
TGTGCCAGCAGTTTAGCCCGTCCCCTAGCGGGGGGGCCGGGAACCGGGGAGCTGTTTTTT
>TRBJ1-2|TRBD1|TRBV6-8|NA
CASSYDRGPSGYTF
TGTGCCAGCAGTTACGACAGGGGGCCGAGTGGCTACACCTTC
>TRBJ1-1|NA|TRBV6-8|few
CASSGSFGEAFF
TGTGCCAGCAGTGGGTCCTTCGGTGAAGCTTTCTTT
>TRBJ2-3|TRBD2|TRBV18|once
CASSPPGGADTQYF
TGTGCCAGCTCACCACCGGGAGGGGCAGATACGCAGTATTTT
>TRBJ2-5|NA|TRBV18|NA
CASSRDQTVQETQYF
TGTGCCAGCTCCCGGGATCAGACAGTTCAAGAGACCCAGTACTTC
>TRBJ1-3|NA|TRBV10-1|NA
CASSDDGSGNTIYF
TGCGCCAGCAGTGACGACGGCTCTGGAAACACCATATATTTT
>TRBJ2-1|TRBD1|TRBV11-3|few
CASSLDRGLQNEQFF
TGTGCCAGCAGCTTAGACAGGGGGCTACAGAATGAGCAGTTCTTC
>TRBJ2-1|TRBD2|TRBV19|NA
CASSIGATSFGEQFF
TGTGCCAGTAGTATAGGGGCGACTAGCTTCGGCGAGCAGTTCTTC
>TRBJ2-3|TRBD1|TRBV6-8|NA
CASSYAPDRGPQYF
TGTGCCAGCAGTTATGCCCCGGACAGGGGGCCGCAGTATTTT
>TRBJ1-2|NA|TRBV19|NA
CASSISVYGYTF
TGTGCCAGTAGTATCAGCGTCTATGGCTACACCTTC
>TRBJ2-7|NA|TRBV19|few
CASSIRAGTRDEQYF
TGTGCCAGTAGTATACGCGCAGGGACGAGGGACGAGCAGTACTTC
>TRBJ1-6|TRBD1|TRBV6-8|few
CAISRTGGDSPLHF
TGTGCCATCAGTCGGACAGGGGGCGATTCACCCCTCCACTTT
>TRBJ1-2|NA|TRBV6-8|NA
CASSLAAPGANYGYTF
TGTGCCAGCAGTTTGGCGGCTCCTGGGGCTAACTATGGCTACACCTTC
>TRBJ1-2|NA|TRBV11-3|few
CASSSPQGYYGYTF
TGTGCCAGCAGCTCGCCTCAGGGATACTATGGCTACACCTTC
>TRBJ1-4|NA|TRBV25-1|NA
CASSEDATNEKLFF
TGTGCCAGCAGTGAGGATGCAACTAATGAAAAACTGTTTTTT
>TRBJ2-3|TRBD1|TRBV19|NA
CASSRQGSTDTQYF
TGTGCCAGTAGTCGACAGGGTAGCACAGATACGCAGTATTTT
>TRBJ2-1|NA|TRBV18|NA
CASSSIGRVNEQFF
TGTGCCAGCTCATCAATCGGCAGGGTCAATGAGCAGTTCTTC
>TRBJ1-4|TRBD1|TRBV19|NA
CASSNPGQGEKLFF
TGTGCCAGTAGTAACCCAGGACAGGGGGAAAAACTGTTTTTT
>TRBJ2-7|TRBD1|TRBV11-3|NA
CASSLSGQGASEQYF
TGTGCCAGCAGCTTATCGGGACAGGGGGCCTCCGAGCAGTACTTC
>TRBJ2-7|NA|TRBV14|NA
CASNTNPGKPGHSYEQYF
TGTGCCAGCAACACCAATCCGGGAAAGCCAGGGCACTCCTACGAGCAGTACTTC
>TRBJ2-5|TRBD1|TRBV11-3|NA
CASSYPGQGYQETQYF
TGTGCCAGCAGCTATCCGGGACAGGGCTACCAAGAGACCCAGTACTTC
>TRBJ2-1|TRBD2|TRBV9|NA
CASSVSRGGGEQFF
TGTGCCAGCAGCGTCTCCCGGGGGGGAGGTGAGCAGTTCTTC
>TRBJ1-5|NA|TRBV6-8|NA
CASSEGYSNQPQHF
TGTGCCAGCAGTGAGGGATATAGCAATCAGCCCCAGCATTTT
>TRBJ2-2|NA|TRBV11-3|few
CASSLGEGRDTGELFF
TGTGCCAGCAGCTTAGGAGAGGGGCGGGACACCGGGGAGCTGTTTTTT
>TRBJ2-7|NA|TRBV18|NA
CASSPPSQGPYEQYF
TGTGCCAGCTCACCACCGTCTCAGGGTCCCTACGAGCAGTACTTC
>TRBJ1-1|NA|TRBV18|NA
CASSSTGFSAEAFF
TGTGCCAGCTCGTCTACGGGGTTTAGCGCTGAAGCTTTCTTT
>TRBJ1-2|TRBD1|TRBV6-1|few
CASSEGAGGTGYTF
TGTGCCAGCAGTGAAGGAGCAGGGGGCACTGGCTACACCTTC
>TRBJ2-7|NA|TRBV30|few
CAWSAPGPSYEQYF
TGTGCCTGGAGTGCGCCCGGGCCTTCCTACGAGCAGTACTTC
>TRBJ1-4|TRBD1|TRBV30|once
CAWNSGTGGTNEKLFF
TGTGCCTGGAACAGCGGGACAGGGGGAACTAATGAAAAACTGTTTTTT
>TRBJ1-4|NA|TRBV14|NA
CASSPRRTTNEKLFF
TGTGCCAGCAGCCCCAGGCGAACAACTAATGAAAAACTGTTTTTT
>TRBJ2-5|NA|TRBV22-1|NA
CASSYNSGAQETQYF
TGTGCCAGCAGTTACAATAGCGGAGCTCAAGAGACCCAGTACTTC
>TRBJ1-1|TRBD1|TRBV4-1|few
CASSQEGQLTEAFF
TGCGCCAGCAGCCAAGAGGGACAGCTGACTGAAGCTTTCTTT